This is a list of T cell receptor beta chains from one sample in a study of blood T cell repertoires in COVID-19. Profiled with immunoSEQ multiplex PCR; TCRdb holds only in-frame clones, not every one. The sample holds 35,000 to 50,000 clones, over 70% seen once. The sequenced sample consisted of peripheral blood. These receptors came from a woman over 75 with acute or convalescent COVID-19. CDR3s include the opening cysteine and the closing phenylalanine or tryptophan. Each record gives: clone size, V gene, J gene, D gene, CDR3 protein, CDR3 DNA. A D gene is named only where the DNA matches it firmly. The listing skips clone size in some rows; elsewhere it reads once, few, many or a size class.

>NA|TRBV7-9|TRBJ2-2|TRBD1
CASSGADRANTGELFF
TGTGCCAGCAGCGGGGCGGACAGGGCCAACACCGGGGAGCTGTTTTTT
>medium-sized|TRBV7-9|TRBJ1-1|NA
CASSPDSLNTEAFF
TGTGCCAGCAGCCCGGACTCTCTTAACACTGAAGCTTTCTTT
>NA|TRBV3-1/TRBV3-2|TRBJ2-7|NA
CASSQVRQGRNYEQYF
TGTGCCAGCAGCCAAGTTCGGCAGGGGCGAAACTACGAGCAGTACTTC
>NA|TRBV11-2|TRBJ2-5|NA
CASSLGVNQETQYF
TGTGCCAGCAGCTTAGGAGTGAACCAAGAGACCCAGTACTTC
>NA|TRBV11-3|TRBJ2-2|NA
CASSYERDTGELFF
TGTGCCAGCAGCTATGAGCGGGACACCGGGGAGCTGTTTTTT
>NA|TRBV7-2|TRBJ2-7|NA
CASSFSATRAGEQYF
TGTGCCAGCAGCTTTAGCGCTACAAGGGCCGGGGAGCAGTACTTC
>NA|TRBV5-6|TRBJ1-2|NA
CASSLGQLFYGYTF
TGTGCCAGCAGCTTGGGACAGCTGTTCTATGGCTACACCTTC
>NA|TRBV6-2/TRBV6-3|TRBJ2-7|NA
CASSYSFREQYF
TGTGCCAGCAGTTACTCGTTCCGGGAGCAGTACTTC
>once|TRBV19|TRBJ2-1|TRBD2
CASSPGLARAFPPYNEQFF
TGTGCCAGTAGTCCGGGACTAGCTCGAGCGTTCCCCCCTTACAATGAGCAGTTCTTC
>NA|TRBV7-2|TRBJ2-3|NA
CASSLAGGRTDTQYF
TGTGCCAGCAGCTTAGCGGGGGGGCGGACAGATACGCAGTATTTT
>NA|TRBV9|TRBJ2-3|NA
CASTHTSTDTQYF
TGTGCCAGCACCCATACTAGCACAGATACGCAGTATTTT
>NA|TRBV6-5|TRBJ2-3|NA
CASSYDGNTDTQYF
TGTGCCAGCAGTTACGACGGGAACACAGATACGCAGTATTTT
>NA|TRBV19|TRBJ2-6|NA
CASSIASGANVLTF
TGTGCCAGTTCAATAGCGTCTGGGGCCAACGTCCTGACTTTC
>NA|TRBV18|TRBJ1-1|NA
CASSPRGGNTEAFF
TGTGCCAGCTCACCAAGGGGGGGGAACACTGAAGCTTTCTTT
>NA|TRBV20-1|TRBJ2-3|TRBD2
CSASLEGLADYTDTQYF
TGCAGTGCTAGTTTGGAGGGACTAGCTGACTACACAGATACGCAGTATTTT
>NA|TRBV6-1|TRBJ1-5|NA
CASSEGTVWGNQPQHF
TGTGCCAGCAGTGAAGGAACAGTCTGGGGCAATCAGCCCCAGCATTTT
>few|TRBV6-6|TRBJ1-6|NA
CASSYGAGGPDSPLHF
TGTGCCAGCAGTTACGGCGCCGGGGGGCCGGATTCACCCCTCCACTTT
>few|TRBV3-1/TRBV3-2|TRBJ2-1|TRBD2
CASSQASIAGAFNEQFF
TGTGCCAGCAGCCAAGCCTCAATAGCGGGGGCCTTCAATGAGCAGTTCTTC
>NA|TRBV5-4|TRBJ2-3|NA
CASSLTSTDTQYF
TGTGCCAGCAGCTTAACTAGCACAGATACGCAGTATTTT
>NA|TRBV19|TRBJ2-3|TRBD1
CASSSRPGQNTDTQYF
TGTGCCAGTAGTTCCCGACCGGGACAGAACACAGATACGCAGTATTTT
>NA|TRBV10-2|TRBJ1-2|NA
CASSESSGIGYGYTF
TGCGCCAGCAGTGAATCATCAGGGATCGGCTATGGCTACACCTTC
>NA|TRBV6-4|TRBJ1-5|NA
CASSDSTKGGQPQHF
TGTGCCAGCAGTGACTCGACAAAAGGGGGTCAGCCCCAGCATTTT
>NA|TRBV6-7|TRBJ2-7|TRBD1
CASRDRGACEQYF
TGTGCCAGCAGGGACAGGGGGGCTTGCGAGCAGTACTTC
>NA|TRBV10-3|TRBJ1-2|NA
CAITGDYANYGYTF
TGTGCCATCACAGGGGACTACGCTAACTATGGCTACACCTTC
>NA|TRBV2|TRBJ1-1|NA
CASRRQSSEAFF
TGTGCCAGCAGGAGACAGTCCTCTGAAGCTTTCTTT
>NA|TRBV10-1|TRBJ1-1|NA
CASSESRVYTEAFF
TGCGCCAGCAGTGAGTCGAGGGTCTACACTGAAGCTTTCTTT
>NA|TRBV3-1/TRBV3-2|TRBJ1-2|TRBD1
CASSRGQGVNGYTF
TGTGCCAGCAGCCGCGGCCAGGGGGTTAATGGCTACACCTTC
>NA|TRBV28|TRBJ1-5|NA
CASSSHGQLNQPQHF
TGTGCCAGCAGTTCCCATGGACAGCTCAATCAGCCCCAGCATTTT
>NA|TRBV6-5|TRBJ1-4|NA
CASGQENREKLFF
TGTGCCAGCGGACAAGAGAACAGAGAAAAACTGTTTTTT
>NA|TRBV6-1|TRBJ2-1|TRBD1
CASSEGGTGGYNEQFF
TGTGCCAGCAGTGAAGGGGGGACAGGGGGCTACAATGAGCAGTTCTTC
>once|TRBV12-3/TRBV12-4|TRBJ1-2|NA
CASSFMFGYTF
TGTGCCAGCAGTTTCATGTTTGGCTACACCTTC
>NA|TRBV29-1|TRBJ2-5|NA
CSVDLGLQETQYF
TGCAGCGTTGACCTGGGCCTCCAAGAGACCCAGTACTTC
>NA|TRBV2|TRBJ1-2|NA
CASSVRENNYGYTF
TGTGCCAGCAGTGTGAGGGAAAATAACTATGGCTACACCTTC
>NA|TRBV15|TRBJ2-3|TRBD2
CATSSGTSGGARDTQYF
TGTGCCACCAGCAGTGGTACTAGCGGGGGTGCTCGGGATACGCAGTATTTT
>NA|TRBV5-1|TRBJ2-5|TRBD2
CASSLLPGTSNGETQYF
TGCGCCAGCAGCCTCCTCCCCGGGACTAGCAACGGGGAGACCCAGTACTTC
>NA|TRBV6-2/TRBV6-3|TRBJ1-2|TRBD1
CASSRQGAIGYTF
TGTGCCAGCAGTCGACAGGGGGCGATTGGCTACACCTTC
>NA|TRBV18|TRBJ2-5|TRBD1
CASSPRQGQETQYF
TGTGCCAGCTCACCTAGACAGGGACAAGAGACCCAGTACTTC
>NA|TRBV7-2|TRBJ1-3|NA
CASSSVSGTGNTIYF
TGTGCCAGCAGCTCTGTCTCGGGGACTGGAAACACCATATATTTT
>NA|TRBV6-6|TRBJ1-1|NA
CASSYSQGGTEAFF
TGTGCCAGCAGTTACTCACAGGGTGGCACTGAAGCTTTCTTT
>NA|TRBV19|TRBJ1-1|TRBD1
CASSSPGQVDTEAFF
TGTGCCAGTAGTAGCCCGGGACAGGTGGACACTGAAGCTTTCTTT
>few|TRBV5-8|TRBJ2-7|TRBD1
CASSFDRVSYEQYF
TGTGCCAGCAGCTTCGACAGGGTCTCCTACGAGCAGTACTTC
>NA|TRBV5-1|TRBJ1-2|TRBD1
CASSSKRGQGKGDGYTF
TGCGCCAGCAGCTCCAAAAGGGGACAGGGCAAAGGAGATGGCTACACCTTC
>NA|TRBV5-4|TRBJ2-6|TRBD1
CASSPGQGRSGANVLTF
TGTGCCAGCAGCCCGGGACAGGGTAGATCCGGGGCCAACGTCCTGACTTTC
>NA|TRBV3-1/TRBV3-2|TRBJ1-4|NA
CASSHSPGPNEKLFF
TGTGCCAGCAGCCATTCTCCAGGCCCTAATGAAAAACTGTTTTTT
>NA|TRBV18|TRBJ1-2|NA
CASSQVIGGLNYGYTF
TGTGCCAGCTCCCAGGTCATTGGGGGCTTGAACTATGGCTACACCTTC
>NA|TRBV6-7|TRBJ2-1|NA
CASSYQNLEYNEQFF
TGTGCCAGCAGTTACCAAAATCTAGAATACAATGAGCAGTTCTTC